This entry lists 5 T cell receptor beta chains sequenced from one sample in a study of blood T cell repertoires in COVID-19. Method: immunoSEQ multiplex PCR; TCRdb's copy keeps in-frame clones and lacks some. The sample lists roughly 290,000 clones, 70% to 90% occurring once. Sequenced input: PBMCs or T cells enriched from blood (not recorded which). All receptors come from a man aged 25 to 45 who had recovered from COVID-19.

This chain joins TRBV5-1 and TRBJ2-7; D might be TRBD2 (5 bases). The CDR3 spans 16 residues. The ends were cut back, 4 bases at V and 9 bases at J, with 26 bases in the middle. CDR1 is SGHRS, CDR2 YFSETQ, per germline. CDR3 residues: CASSPGDRVRLGGQYF. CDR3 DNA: TGCGCCAGCAGCCCCGGGGATCGGGTTCGGTTAGGCGGGCAGTACTTC.

The CDR3 DNA sequence: TGCGCCAGCAGCTTGGAAGCTAGCGGGTCCATCCGCGGTGACCAAGAGACCCAGTACTTC. It specifies CASSLEASGSIRGDQETQYF. The gene calls are TRBV5-1 and TRBJ2-5, with 8 positions matching TRBD2. The CDR3 is 20 amino acids. Trimming took 0 bases from V and 0 from J; bases not matched to a gene: 16. Germline V CDR1 and CDR2: SGHRS, YFSETQ.

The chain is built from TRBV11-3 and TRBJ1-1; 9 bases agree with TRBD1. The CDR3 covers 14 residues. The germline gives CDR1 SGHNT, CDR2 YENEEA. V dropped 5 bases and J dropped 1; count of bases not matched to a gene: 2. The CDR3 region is CASSLTGGNTEAFF. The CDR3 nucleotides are TGTGCCAGCAGCCTGACAGGGGGGAACACTGAAGCTTTCTTT. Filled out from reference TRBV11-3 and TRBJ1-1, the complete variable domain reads EAGVVQSPRYKIIEKKQPVAFWCNPISGHNTLYWYLQNLGQGPELLIRYENEEAVDDSQLPKDRFSAERLKGVDSTLKIQPAELGDSAVYLCASSLTGGNTEAFFGQGTRLTVV.

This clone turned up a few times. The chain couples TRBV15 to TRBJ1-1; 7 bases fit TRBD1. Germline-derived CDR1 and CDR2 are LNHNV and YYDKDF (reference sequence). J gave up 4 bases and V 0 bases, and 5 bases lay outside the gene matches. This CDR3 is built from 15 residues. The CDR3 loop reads CATSRDTGAGTEAFF. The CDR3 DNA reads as TGTGCCACCAGCAGAGATACAGGGGCGGGCACTGAAGCTTTCTTT.

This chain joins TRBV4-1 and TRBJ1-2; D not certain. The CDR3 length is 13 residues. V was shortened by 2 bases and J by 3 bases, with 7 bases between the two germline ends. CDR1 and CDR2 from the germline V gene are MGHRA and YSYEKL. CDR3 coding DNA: TGCGCCAGCAGCCAAATTCGAGACTATGGCTACACCTTC. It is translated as CASSQIRDYGYTF.